Listed below are T cell receptor beta chains from one sample, sequenced in a study of shared clonotypes between healthy human individuals. Clones were read by immunoSEQ multiplex PCR, and TCRdb kept only the in-frame ones, dropping some. Among over a million clones, 95% to 99% were seen once, and the ten largest hold 0.45%. Specimen: naive CD4+ T cells sorted from blood. The receptors originated from a man aged 25-45 years in good health. The CDR3 runs from the conserved cysteine through the conserved F or W. A D gene is named only where the DNA matches it firmly. Size is omitted from some rows. Given values are once, few, many or a class for expanded clones.

- TRBJ1-3 - TRBV2 TGTGCCAGCAGCAACGGACCTCGAAACACCATATATTTT CASSNGPRNTIYF
TRBD1 TRBJ1-4 - TRBV19 TGTGCCACGACAGGGGGAGACTATGAAAAACTGTTTTTT CATTGGDYEKLFF
- TRBJ2-2 - TRBV11-2 TGTGCCAGCAGCCCTCCGCCTGGGCAGGGGATGGTCGGAACCGGGGAGCTGTTTTTT CASSPPPGQGMVGTGELFF
- TRBJ1-5 - TRBV5-1 TGCGCCAGCAGCTTGGTACCAGGAAACAATCAGCCCCAGCATTTT CASSLVPGNNQPQHF
- TRBJ1-1 - TRBV6-6 TGTGCCAGCAGTTACCAGGGAAGTGGGAACACTGAAGCTTTCTTT CASSYQGSGNTEAFF
TRBD1 TRBJ1-4 - TRBV28 TGTGCCAGCAGTCCGGTTGGGAGGACAGGGATTGAAAAACTGTTTTTT CASSPVGRTGIEKLFF
- TRBJ1-3 - TRBV9 TGTGCCAGCAGCGTACATGACCTTTCTTCGTCTGGAAACACCATATATTTT CASSVHDLSSSGNTIYF
- TRBJ1-1 - TRBV5-1 TGCGCCAGCAGCCCGGCCCGGGCCCGGGTAGGTGAAGCTTTCTTT CASSPARARVGEAFF
- TRBJ1-1 - TRBV5-1 TGCGCCAGCAGCTTGGACAGGGCGAACACTGAAGCTTTCTTT CASSLDRANTEAFF
- TRBJ2-4 - TRBV6-1 TGTGCCAGCAGTGATCGCGGGGTGGCCAAAAACATTCAGTACTTC CASSDRGVAKNIQYF
- TRBJ2-1 - TRBV5-1 TGCGCCAGCAGCTTGGTGATAGTCGAAAACAATGAGCAGTTCTTC CASSLVIVENNEQFF
- TRBJ1-2 - TRBV10-3 TGTGCCATCAGTGGGAAACCACAGGGATCTGGCTACACCTTC CAISGKPQGSGYTF
TRBD2 TRBJ2-1 - TRBV18 TGTGCCAGCTCATCCGACGGGACTATGGCCTACAATGAGCAGTTCTTC CASSSDGTMAYNEQFF
- TRBJ2-4 - TRBV15 TGTGCCACCGCGAGTCCCAAAAACATTCAGTACTTC CATASPKNIQYF
TRBD2 TRBJ2-1 - TRBV5-8 TGTGCCAGCAGCTCGCGTTGGAGCGGGAGCTCCTACAATGAGCAGTTCTTC CASSSRWSGSSYNEQFF
- TRBJ2-3 - TRBV5-1 TGCGCCAGCAGCTTGGGGGCCCTAGCGTCAAGCACAGATACGCAGTATTTT CASSLGALASSTDTQYF
TRBD2 TRBJ2-3 - TRBV19 TGTGCCAGTAGTAGACTAGCGGGAGGTACAACCGATACGCAGTATTTT CASSRLAGGTTDTQYF
- TRBJ2-5 - TRBV7-2 TGTGCCAGCAGCTTACGGAGTCTAGCGACCAAGCGGGAGACCCAGTACTTC CASSLRSLATKRETQYF
- TRBJ1-5 - TRBV7-9 TGTGCCAGCAGTTTAAAGGGAGACAATCAGCCCCAGCATTTT CASSLKGDNQPQHF
TRBD2 TRBJ2-7 - TRBV18 TGTGCCAGCTCACCACTAGCGGGAGGGGTAGAGGAGCAGTACTTC CASSPLAGGVEEQYF
TRBD1 TRBJ1-1 - TRBV28 TGTGCCAGCAGTTCAGACAGGGGGCGGACTGAAGCTTTCTTT CASSSDRGRTEAFF
- TRBJ2-7 - TRBV7-2 TGTGCCAGCAGCTTAAGGCTTCAGCGCGAGCAGTACTTC CASSLRLQREQYF
- TRBJ2-5 - TRBV10-1 TGCGCCAGCAGTGAGTCCGTCTTAGGCCAAGAGACCCAGTACTTC CASSESVLGQETQYF
- TRBJ2-7 once TRBV5-1 TGCGCCAGCAGCGCGGGGACTTCCTACGAGCAGTACTTC CASSAGTSYEQYF
- TRBJ1-2 - TRBV7-8 TGTGCCAGCAGCTTAGTTTCGGGGAGCTATGGCTACACCTTC CASSLVSGSYGYTF
- TRBJ1-1 - TRBV28 TGTGCCAGCAGTTCGACAGAGAACACTGAAGCTTTCTTT CASSSTENTEAFF
- TRBJ2-7 - TRBV6-5 TGTGCCAGCAGTTACTCTACCGGCAGGTACGAGCAGTACTTC CASSYSTGRYEQYF
- TRBJ1-3 - TRBV29-1 TGCAGCGTTTCGGCAGGGGCGTCCGGAAACACCATATATTTT CSVSAGASGNTIYF
TRBD1 TRBJ2-7 - TRBV19 TGTGCCAGTAGTATCGAGGCAGGGGGCGCCTACGAGCAGTACTTC CASSIEAGGAYEQYF
- TRBJ2-7 - TRBV18 TGTGCCAGCTCACTTCAACAGAACTACGAGCAGTACTTC CASSLQQNYEQYF
TRBD1 TRBJ1-3 - TRBV19 TGTGCCAGTAGTTCCGAGGGGGCGCCTGGAAACACCATATATTTT CASSSEGAPGNTIYF
- TRBJ1-5 - TRBV28 TGTGCCAGCAGTACCCCCAAAAGTGGCAATCAGCCCCAGCATTTT CASSTPKSGNQPQHF
TRBD2 TRBJ2-1 - TRBV19 TGTGCCAGTAGTATGTCAGCGGGAGGGCCGGTCAATGAGCAGTTCTTC CASSMSAGGPVNEQFF
TRBD1 TRBJ2-7 - TRBV4-1 TGCGCCAGCAGCCAAGACAGCGTCGGCCTTCTCCCGGGACAGCAGTACGAGCAGTACTTC CASSQDSVGLLPGQQYEQYF